What follows are 30 T cell receptor beta chains derived from one specimen sequenced in a study of a mutant IDH1 vaccine in newly diagnosed glioma. Libraries were prepared by immunoSEQ multiplex PCR; TCRdb keeps only in-frame clonotypes and omits some of them. The sample includes tens of thousands of clones, under 85% of them seen just once. Time point described: week 47, end of study. With topical imiquimod, each dose of the vaccine consisted of 300 ug of mutant IDH1 20-mer peptide. Their antigens are not known. Sequencing used PBMCs, obtained from a glioma patient whose treatment included an IDH1 peptide vaccine. The receptor source for this set is a woman between 45 and 60 years old with glioma.

This chain joins TRBV19 and TRBJ1-3; TRBD1 is a possible D gene (6 bases). The V gene lost 6 bases and the J gene lost 0 bases, with 18 bases spanning the gap. The CDR3 length is 17 residues. Per the germline V gene, CDR1 is LNHDA and CDR2 is SQIVND (reference sequence). In DNA form, the CDR3 reads TGTGCCAGTAGCCCCACCCGGACAGCGGGCTCTGGAAACACCATATATTTT. Residues: CASSPTRTAGSGNTIYF.

The chain employs TRBV5-1 and TRBJ2-1, with TRBD2 identical over 9 bases. Looked up from germline, CDR1 is SGHRS and CDR2 is YFSETQ. The CDR3 runs to 16 residues. J lost 7 bases, V lost 0 bases, and 8 bases had no gene match. Here the CDR3 DNA reads TGCGCCAGCAGCTTGGGGCCGGGACTAGCTAATAATGAGCAGTTCTTC. It encodes CASSLGPGLANNEQFF.

The CDR3 here is CASSEPSGGGGNEQFF. The DNA of the CDR3 is TGCGCCAGCAGTGAGCCTAGCGGGGGGGGAGGAAATGAGCAGTTCTTC. The V call is TRBV10-2, the J call TRBJ2-1; TRBD2 aligns across 12 bases. V was clipped by 2 bases and J by 7 bases; unmatched bases: 6. CDR1 and CDR2 from the germline V gene are WSHSY and SAAADI. The CDR3 loop spans 16 amino acids.

This clone was seen a few times. The chain has TRBV5-1 and TRBJ2-1; D unclear. This CDR3 has 11 amino acids. Germline V gene lookup returns CDR1 SGHRS and CDR2 YFSETQ. V gave up 3 bases and J gave up 6 bases, with 4 bases separating them. The CDR3 nucleotides read TGCGCCAGCAGCTGGGCCAATGAGCAGTTCTTC. Residues: CASSWANEQFF.

The CDR3: CASSRSVGQGSNEQYF. In DNA, the CDR3 is TGTGCCAGCAGCCGCTCTGTGGGACAGGGGTCGAACGAGCAGTACTTC. The V gene is TRBV5-4, the J gene TRBJ2-7, with 10 bases matching TRBD1. The V and J ends lost 4 bases and 5 bases, in that order; junction bases with no gene match: 12. CDR1 SGHNT and CDR2 YYREEE come from the germline V gene (reference sequence). The CDR3 totals 16 residues.

DNA for the CDR3: TGCGCCAGCAGCTTGGCGCCGACGAACACTGAAGCTTTCTTT. As protein: CASSLAPTNTEAFF. The chain joins TRBV5-1 to TRBJ1-1; no firm D call. Trimming shortened V by 0 bases and J by 1 base, and 7 bases separated the two germline ends. Germline V gene data show CDR1 as SGHRS and CDR2 as YFSETQ. The CDR3 runs 14 residues.

The rearrangement joins TRBV6-5 to TRBJ1-5; D gene ambiguous. CDR3 length: 13 residues. The V and J ends lost 6 bases and 6 bases respectively, with 12 bases between them. Germline assignment: CDR1 MNHEY and CDR2 SVGAGI. CDR3 DNA: TGTGCCAGCAGACAGACATCAGGTCAGCCCCAGCATTTT. Translated: CASRQTSGQPQHF.

This clone was recorded once. This chain uses TRBV6-1 with TRBJ1-1; D not resolved. This CDR3 comprises 11 residues. The V end was cut by 4 bases, the J end by 11 bases, with 11 bases between. The germline gives CDR1 MNHNS, CDR2 SASEGT. The chain's CDR3 is CASSAPLGAFF. CDR3 in DNA: TGTGCCAGCAGTGCGCCCTTAGGGGCTTTCTTT.

The V gene is TRBV5-1, the J gene TRBJ1-4; 9 bases map to TRBD1. The junction had 7 bases not matched to a gene; V was cut back by 2 bases and J by 2 bases. Germline assignment: CDR1 SGHRS and CDR2 YFSETQ. The CDR3 consists of 17 residues. The chain's CDR3 is CASSLRTGEGTNEKLFF. The CDR3 bases are TGCGCCAGCAGCTTACGGACAGGGGAGGGGACTAATGAAAAACTGTTTTTT.

Only a few counts were recorded for this clone. The V and J genes are TRBV4-1 and TRBJ1-1, with D maybe TRBD1 (5 bases). Trimming took off 2 bases at V and 2 bases at J, with 15 bases between the two ends. The germline gives CDR1 MGHRA, CDR2 YSYEKL. The CDR3 length is 16 residues. The CDR3 spells CASSQFPGDRNTEAFF. The CDR3 DNA reads as TGCGCCAGCAGCCAATTCCCCGGGGACCGTAACACTGAAGCTTTCTTT.

The V and J genes are TRBV6-5 and TRBJ1-2; unclear D gene. V lost 0 bases, J lost 7 bases, and 15 bases lay in between. This CDR3 is 15 amino acids long. Germline values: CDR1 MNHEY, CDR2 SVGAGI. The CDR3 DNA reads TGTGCCAGCAGTTACTCGACGGGAATGAGACGTGGCTACACCTTC. Residues: CASSYSTGMRRGYTF.

The rearrangement links TRBV9 to TRBJ1-2, with D unclear. Trimming shortened V by 2 bases and J by 8 bases, and 13 bases separated the two germline ends. Germline V lookup: CDR1 SGDLS, CDR2 YYNGEE. The CDR3 covers 13 residues. The DNA for the CDR3 is TGTGCCAGCAGCGTCGGGTTCATGGACGGCTACACCTTC. This sequence encodes CASSVGFMDGYTF.

The chain couples TRBV29-1 to TRBJ2-1; 11 nucleotides line up with TRBD2. With 7 bases clipped from V and 2 bases from J, the junction kept 4 bases outside the gene matches. The CDR3 loop spans 14 amino acids. Looked up from germline, CDR1 is SQVTM and CDR2 is ANQGSEA. This chain's CDR3 is CSAIAGGPYNEQFF. The DNA for the CDR3 is TGCAGCGCGATAGCGGGGGGGCCCTACAATGAGCAGTTCTTC.

This chain joins TRBV9 and TRBJ1-6, with 11 bases that match TRBD1. The CDR3 length is 17 residues. With 3 bases clipped from V and 8 bases from J, the junction kept 10 bases outside the gene matches. CDR1 SGDLS and CDR2 YYNGEE come from the germline V gene. The CDR3 spells CASSASWGQGEDSPLHF. The CDR3 coding sequence is TGTGCCAGCAGCGCTTCTTGGGGACAGGGGGAGGATTCACCCCTCCACTTT.

The chain carries TRBV6-4 and TRBJ2-3, with D perhaps TRBD1 or TRBD2 (5 bases each). This CDR3 has 14 residues. CDR1 is MRHNA and CDR2 is SNTAGT in the germline V gene. Trimming stripped 6 bases from V and 1 base from J, with 11 bases between. CDR3 bases: TGTGCCAGCAGCCCGGGACGTGGCACAGATACGCAGTATTTT. It encodes CASSPGRGTDTQYF.

The chain joins TRBV19 to TRBJ1-5; no clear D gene. This CDR3 is 14 amino acids long. V gave up 4 bases and J gave up 4 bases, with 11 bases separating them. CDR1 is LNHDA, CDR2 SQIVND, per germline (reference sequence). The CDR3 here is CASSTYIPNQPQHF. DNA of the CDR3: TGTGCCAGTAGTACCTACATACCGAATCAGCCCCAGCATTTT.

CDR3 protein: CASSVALGVEAFF. DNA of the CDR3: TGTGCCAGCAGCGTAGCTCTCGGAGTCGAAGCTTTCTTT. The chain employs TRBV9 and TRBJ1-1; unclear D gene. Trimming pared 0 bases from V and 8 bases from J, leaving 11 bases between. The CDR3 has 13 residues. The V gene's germline CDR1 is SGDLS and CDR2 YYNGEE.

The V and J genes are TRBV9 and TRBJ2-1, with TRBD1 as a possible D gene (6 bases). The CDR3 covers 16 residues. Germline assignment: CDR1 SGDLS and CDR2 YYNGEE. The V gene lost 0 bases and the J gene lost 12 bases, with 22 bases spanning the gap. The CDR3: CASSVATQGPSQRQFF. CDR3 nucleotides: TGTGCCAGCAGCGTAGCTACTCAGGGGCCATCGCAGAGGCAGTTCTTC.

V usage is TRBV6-6 and J usage is TRBJ2-1; possible D gene TRBD2, 6 bases. The germline V gene has CDR1 MNHNY and CDR2 SVGAGI (reference sequence). The CDR3 has 13 amino acids. V lost 7 bases, J lost 5 bases, and 12 bases lay in between. CDR3 loop: CASTWDSNNEQFF. CDR3 nucleotides: TGTGCCAGCACCTGGGACTCAAACAATGAGCAGTTCTTC.

This chain connects TRBV6-4 to TRBJ1-1; D unresolved. CDR1 is MRHNA, CDR2 SNTAGT, per germline. The CDR3 is 14 residues long. V was shortened by 3 bases and J by 6 bases, with 14 bases between the two germline ends. The CDR3: CASSESTWSAEAFF. In DNA form, the CDR3 reads TGTGCCAGCAGTGAATCGACCTGGTCCGCTGAAGCTTTCTTT.

The rearrangement uses TRBV5-1 and TRBJ2-1; the D gene is possibly TRBD1 (6 bases). The CDR3 runs 15 residues. Trimming took 3 bases from V and 0 from J, leaving 10 bases between them. The germline V gene has CDR1 SGHRS and CDR2 YFSETQ. The CDR3, as DNA: TGCGCCAGCAGCTCACAGGGCAGCTCCTACAATGAGCAGTTCTTC. Protein: CASSSQGSSYNEQFF.

The chain couples TRBV7-2 to TRBJ2-3; TRBD1 matches at 9 bases. CDR3 length equals 14 residues. V lost 5 bases to trimming and J lost 5 bases; unmatched junction nucleotides: 5. Germline V gives CDR1 SGHTA, CDR2 FQGNSA. In nucleotides, the CDR3 is TGTGCCAGCAGCACAGGGGGCGCAAAAGATACGCAGTATTTT. Encoded protein: CASSTGGAKDTQYF.

This chain uses TRBV4-1 with TRBJ1-1, with D tentatively TRBD1 (6 bases). V was cut by 7 bases and J by 1 base, with 19 bases left in between. Germline CDR1 reads MGHRA; CDR2 reads YSYEKL. The CDR3 is made up of 16 amino acids. The CDR3 loop reads CASTLPKGGKNTEAFF. As DNA, the CDR3 is TGCGCCAGCACCCTGCCGAAGGGGGGTAAGAACACTGAAGCTTTCTTT.

This clone showed up just once. The J gene is TRBJ1-5, the V gene TRBV5-6; D not resolved. In germline, CDR1 is SGHDT, CDR2 YYEEEE. The CDR3 has 15 residues. Trimming took 4 bases from V and 4 from J, leaving 15 bases between them. The CDR3 here is CASSPEVSVNQPQHF. The CDR3 DNA follows: TGTGCCAGCAGCCCTGAAGTCAGTGTAAATCAGCCCCAGCATTTT.

The CDR3 DNA is TGTGCCAGCAGCGTGACTAGCGGGGGGCTCAGGTCCGAGCAGTACTTC. Translation: CASSVTSGGLRSEQYF. V and J are TRBV7-8 and TRBJ2-7; 13 bases are shared with TRBD2. CDR1 and CDR2 from the germline V gene are SGHVS and FQNEAQ. The ends lost 5 bases at V and 6 bases at J; junction bases unmatched: 10. This CDR3 is built from 16 residues.

The gene calls are TRBV5-1 and TRBJ1-1, with D hard to call. Trimming shortened V by 4 bases and J by 0 bases, and 13 bases separated the two germline ends. In germline, CDR1 is SGHRS, CDR2 YFSETQ. This CDR3 has 15 residues. CDR3 loop: CASSQSDTMNTEAFF. CDR3 coding DNA: TGCGCCAGCAGCCAAAGCGATACCATGAACACTGAAGCTTTCTTT.

This chain uses TRBV19 with TRBJ2-7; D remains unclear. Germline V gives CDR1 LNHDA, CDR2 SQIVND (reference sequence). Trimming stripped 3 bases from V and 7 bases from J, with 16 bases between. This CDR3 contains 14 residues. This chain's CDR3 is CASSISANFGEQYF. The CDR3 nucleotides read TGTGCCAGTAGTATCAGCGCTAATTTTGGGGAGCAGTACTTC. Complete variable domain (other parts from reference TRBV19 and TRBJ2-7): DGGITQSPKYLFRKEGQNVTLSCEQNLNHDAMYWYRQDPGQGLRLIYYSQIVNDFQKGDIAEGYSVSREKKESFPLTVTSAQKNPTAFYLCASSISANFGEQYFGPGTRLTVT.

This chain connects TRBV2 to TRBJ1-3; D is unclear. Germline CDR1 is SNHLY and CDR2 is FYNNEI. CDR3 length: 17 amino acids. Trimming took off 6 bases at V and 3 bases at J, with 21 bases between the two ends. CDR3 amino acids: CASRLQGFSKRGNTIYF. The CDR3 nucleotides are TGTGCCAGCAGGCTCCAAGGTTTCTCTAAGCGTGGAAACACCATATATTTT.

A few counts support this clone. The gene calls are TRBV4-1 and TRBJ2-2; 8 bases are a match to TRBD1. CDR1 MGHRA and CDR2 YSYEKL come from the germline V gene. This CDR3 has 16 amino acids. Unmatched junction bases numbered 8, after V lost 3 bases and J lost 5 bases. The CDR3 reads CASSQSGTGVTGELFF. Written as DNA, the CDR3 is TGCGCCAGCAGCCAGTCCGGGACAGGCGTGACCGGGGAGCTGTTTTTT.

This rearrangement joins TRBV5-6 to TRBJ2-5; TRBD1 aligns across 8 bases. CDR3 size: 15 residues. After removal of 4 bases from V and 2 bases from J, the junction contained 7 bases not matched to a gene. Germline values: CDR1 SGHDT, CDR2 YYEEEE. CDR3 nucleotides: TGTGCCAGCAGCCATCTGACAGGGGATCAAGAGACCCAGTACTTC. Translated, it gives CASSHLTGDQETQYF. The entire variable domain, with the rest obtained from reference TRBV5-6 and TRBJ2-5, is as follows: DAGVTQSPTHLIKTRGQQVTLRCSPKSGHDTVSWYQQALGQGPQFIFQYYEEEERQRGNFPDRFSGHQFPNYSSELNVNALLLGDSALYLCASSHLTGDQETQYFGPGTRLLVL.